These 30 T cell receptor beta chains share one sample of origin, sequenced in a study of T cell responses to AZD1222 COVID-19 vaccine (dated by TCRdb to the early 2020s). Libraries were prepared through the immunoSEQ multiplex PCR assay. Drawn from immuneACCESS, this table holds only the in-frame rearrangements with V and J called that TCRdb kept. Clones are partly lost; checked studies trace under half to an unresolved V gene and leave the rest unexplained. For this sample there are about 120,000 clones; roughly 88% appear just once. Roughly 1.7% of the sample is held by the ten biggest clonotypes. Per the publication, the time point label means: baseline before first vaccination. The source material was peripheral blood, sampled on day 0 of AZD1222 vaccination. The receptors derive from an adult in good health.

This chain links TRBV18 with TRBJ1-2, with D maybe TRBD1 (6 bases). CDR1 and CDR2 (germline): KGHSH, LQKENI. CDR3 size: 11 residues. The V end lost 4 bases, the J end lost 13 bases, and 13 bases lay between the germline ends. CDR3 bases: TGTGCCAGCTCACTACAACGGGACACCACCTTC. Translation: CASSLQRDTTF.

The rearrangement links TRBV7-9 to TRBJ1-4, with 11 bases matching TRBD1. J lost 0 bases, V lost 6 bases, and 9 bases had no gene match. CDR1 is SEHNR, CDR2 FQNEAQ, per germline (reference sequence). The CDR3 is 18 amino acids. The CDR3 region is CASSSGTGGTTTNEKLFF. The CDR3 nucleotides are TGTGCCAGCAGTTCCGGGACAGGGGGAACTACAACTAATGAAAAACTGTTTTTT.

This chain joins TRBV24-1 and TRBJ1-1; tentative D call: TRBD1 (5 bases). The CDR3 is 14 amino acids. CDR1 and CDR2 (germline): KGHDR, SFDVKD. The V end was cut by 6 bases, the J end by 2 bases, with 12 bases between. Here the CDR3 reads CATSPRGPNTEAFF. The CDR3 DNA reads TGTGCCACCAGTCCGAGGGGCCCCAACACTGAAGCTTTCTTT.

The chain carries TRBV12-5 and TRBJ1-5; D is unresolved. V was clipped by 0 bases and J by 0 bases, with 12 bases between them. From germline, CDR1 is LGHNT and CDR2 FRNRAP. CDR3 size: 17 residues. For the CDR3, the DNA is TGTGCTAGTGGTTTGGTAAGTGGCCTTAATAGCAATCAGCCCCAGCATTTT. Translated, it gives CASGLVSGLNSNQPQHF. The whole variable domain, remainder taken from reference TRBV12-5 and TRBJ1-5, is DARVTQTPRHKVTEMGQEVTMRCQPILGHNTVFWYRQTMMQGLELLAYFRNRAPLDDSGMPKDRFSAEMPDATLATLKIQPSEPRDSAVYFCASGLVSGLNSNQPQHFGDGTRLSIL.

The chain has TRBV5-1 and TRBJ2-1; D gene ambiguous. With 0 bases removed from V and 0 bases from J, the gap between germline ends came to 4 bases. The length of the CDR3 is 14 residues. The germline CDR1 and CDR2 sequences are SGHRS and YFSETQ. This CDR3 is CASSLGSSYNEQFF. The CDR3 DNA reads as TGCGCCAGCAGCTTGGGTAGCTCCTACAATGAGCAGTTCTTC.

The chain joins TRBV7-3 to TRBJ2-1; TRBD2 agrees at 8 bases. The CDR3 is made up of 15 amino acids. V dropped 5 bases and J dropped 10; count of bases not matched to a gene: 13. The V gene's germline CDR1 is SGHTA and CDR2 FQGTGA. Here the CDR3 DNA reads TGTGCCAGCAGCCCCGTTAGCGGGGTCCAAGCGGAGCAGTTCTTC. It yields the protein CASSPVSGVQAEQFF.

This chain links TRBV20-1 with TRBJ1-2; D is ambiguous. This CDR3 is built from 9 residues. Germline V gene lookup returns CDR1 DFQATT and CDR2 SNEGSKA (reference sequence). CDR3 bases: TGCAGGGGTCAGTATGGCTACACCTTC. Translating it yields CRGQYGYTF.

CDR3 nucleotide sequence: TGTGCCAGCTCACCAGGACGAAACAGGGACCAGCCCCAGCATTTT. It specifies CASSPGRNRDQPQHF. The chain has TRBV18 and TRBJ1-5; perhaps TRBD1 as D (6 bases). The CDR3 has 15 residues. CDR1 and CDR2 (germline): KGHSH, LQKENI. Trimming shortened V by 2 bases and J by 7 bases, and 15 bases separated the two germline ends.

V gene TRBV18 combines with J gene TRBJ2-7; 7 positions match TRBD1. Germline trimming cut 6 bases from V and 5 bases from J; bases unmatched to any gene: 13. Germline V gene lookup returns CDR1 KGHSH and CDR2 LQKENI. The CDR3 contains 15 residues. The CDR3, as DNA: TGTGCCAGCTCCCCCCCGGGACAGAGGATCGACGAGCAGTACTTC. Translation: CASSPPGQRIDEQYF.

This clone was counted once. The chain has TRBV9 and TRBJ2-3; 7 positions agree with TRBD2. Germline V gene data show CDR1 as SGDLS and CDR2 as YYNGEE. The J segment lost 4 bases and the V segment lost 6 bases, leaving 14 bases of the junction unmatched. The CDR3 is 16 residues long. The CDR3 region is CASTPLGGNFPDTQYF. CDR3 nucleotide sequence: TGTGCCAGCACCCCACTCGGGGGGAATTTTCCAGATACGCAGTATTTT.

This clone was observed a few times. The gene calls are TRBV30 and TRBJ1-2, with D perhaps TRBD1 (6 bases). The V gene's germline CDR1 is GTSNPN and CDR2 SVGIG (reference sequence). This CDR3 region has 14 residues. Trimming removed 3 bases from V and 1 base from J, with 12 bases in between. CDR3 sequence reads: CAWSKNRVNYGYTF. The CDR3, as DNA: TGTGCCTGGAGCAAAAACAGGGTTAACTATGGCTACACCTTC.

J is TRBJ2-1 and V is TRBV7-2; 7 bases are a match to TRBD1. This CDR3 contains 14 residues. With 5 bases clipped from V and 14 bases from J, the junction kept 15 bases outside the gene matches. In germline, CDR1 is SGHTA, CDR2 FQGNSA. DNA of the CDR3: TGTGCCAGCAGCCAACTTGCAATTGGGGACAGAAAGTTCTTC. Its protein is CASSQLAIGDRKFF. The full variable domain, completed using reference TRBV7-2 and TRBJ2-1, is GAGVSQSPSNKVTEKGKDVELRCDPISGHTALYWYRQSLGQGLEFLIYFQGNSAPDKSGLPSDRFSAERTGGSVSTLTIQRTQQEDSAVYLCASSQLAIGDRKFFGPGTRLTVL.

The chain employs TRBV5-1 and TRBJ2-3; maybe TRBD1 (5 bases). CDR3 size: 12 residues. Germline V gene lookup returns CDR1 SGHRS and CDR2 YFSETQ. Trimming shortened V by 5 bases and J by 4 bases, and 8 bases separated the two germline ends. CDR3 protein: CASREGADTQYF. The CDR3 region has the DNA TGCGCCAGCAGGGAAGGGGCAGATACGCAGTATTTT.

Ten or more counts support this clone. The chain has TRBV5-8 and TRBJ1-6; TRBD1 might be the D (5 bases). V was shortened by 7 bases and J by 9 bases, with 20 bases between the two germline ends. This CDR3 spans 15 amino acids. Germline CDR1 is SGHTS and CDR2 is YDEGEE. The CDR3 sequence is CASRPAGTLSSPLHF. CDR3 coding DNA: TGTGCCAGCCGTCCGGCTGGGACGCTCTCTTCACCCCTCCACTTT.

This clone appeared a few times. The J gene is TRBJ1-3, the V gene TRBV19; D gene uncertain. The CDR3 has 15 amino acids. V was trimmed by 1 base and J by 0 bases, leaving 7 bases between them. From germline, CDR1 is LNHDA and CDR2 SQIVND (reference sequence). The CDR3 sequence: CASSIVSRSGNTIYF. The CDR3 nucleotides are TGTGCCAGTAGTATAGTTAGCCGCTCTGGAAACACCATATATTTT.

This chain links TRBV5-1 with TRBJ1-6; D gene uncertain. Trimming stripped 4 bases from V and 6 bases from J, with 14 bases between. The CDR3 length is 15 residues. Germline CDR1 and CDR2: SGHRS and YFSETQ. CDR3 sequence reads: CASSPGSRANSPLHF. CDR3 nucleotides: TGCGCCAGCAGCCCCGGGAGTAGGGCTAATTCACCCCTCCACTTT.

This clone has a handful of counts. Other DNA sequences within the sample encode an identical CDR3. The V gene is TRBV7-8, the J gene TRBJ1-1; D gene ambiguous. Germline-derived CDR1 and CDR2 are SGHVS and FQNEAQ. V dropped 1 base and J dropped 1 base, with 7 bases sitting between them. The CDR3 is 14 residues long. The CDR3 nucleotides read TGTGCCAGCAGCTTAGAGAGAGGGAACACTGAAGCTTTCTTT. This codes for CASSLERGNTEAFF.

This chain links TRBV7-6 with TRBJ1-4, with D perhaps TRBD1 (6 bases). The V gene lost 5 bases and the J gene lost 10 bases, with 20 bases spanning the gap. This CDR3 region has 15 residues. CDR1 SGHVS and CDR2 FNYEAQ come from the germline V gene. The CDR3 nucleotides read TGTGCCAGCAGCCCGGGACAAGCTAACACCGGAAAACTGTTTTTT. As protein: CASSPGQANTGKLFF.

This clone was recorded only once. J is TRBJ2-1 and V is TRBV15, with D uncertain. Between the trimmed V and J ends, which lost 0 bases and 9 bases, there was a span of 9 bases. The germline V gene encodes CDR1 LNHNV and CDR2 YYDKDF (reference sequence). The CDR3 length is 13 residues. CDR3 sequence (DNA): TGTGCCACCAGCAGAGAATTAGTAACTGAGCAGTTCTTC. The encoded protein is CATSRELVTEQFF.

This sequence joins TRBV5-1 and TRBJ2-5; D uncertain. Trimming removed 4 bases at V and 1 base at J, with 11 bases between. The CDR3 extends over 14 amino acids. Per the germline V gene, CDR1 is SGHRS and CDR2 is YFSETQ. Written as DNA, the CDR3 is TGCGCCAGCAGCACCGGGCGGACCCAAGAGACCCAGTACTTC. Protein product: CASSTGRTQETQYF.

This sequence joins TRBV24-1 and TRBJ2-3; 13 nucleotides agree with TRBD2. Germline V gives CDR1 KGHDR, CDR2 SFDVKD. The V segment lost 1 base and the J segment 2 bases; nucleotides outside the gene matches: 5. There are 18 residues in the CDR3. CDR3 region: CATSDLGTSGTNTDTQYF. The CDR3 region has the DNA TGTGCCACCAGTGATTTAGGGACTAGCGGGACGAACACAGATACGCAGTATTTT.

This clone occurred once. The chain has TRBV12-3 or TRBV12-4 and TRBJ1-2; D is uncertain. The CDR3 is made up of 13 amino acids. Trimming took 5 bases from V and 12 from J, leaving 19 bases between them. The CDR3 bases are TGTGCCAGCAGTGGCCCGCCGAGAGGGTATCACACCTTC. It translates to CASSGPPRGYHTF.

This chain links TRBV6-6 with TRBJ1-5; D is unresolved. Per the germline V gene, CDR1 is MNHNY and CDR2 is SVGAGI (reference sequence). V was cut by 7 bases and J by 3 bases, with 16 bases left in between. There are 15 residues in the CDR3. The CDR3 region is CASKEGTGINQPQHF. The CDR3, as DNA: TGTGCCAGCAAAGAGGGAACGGGTATCAATCAGCCCCAGCATTTT.

The CDR3 region is CAWRDLDRGDQPQHF. The CDR3 DNA is TGTGCCTGGAGAGACCTCGACAGGGGAGATCAGCCCCAGCATTTT. V usage is TRBV30 and J usage is TRBJ1-5; 8 positions match TRBD1. In germline, CDR1 is GTSNPN, CDR2 SVGIG (reference sequence). V gave up 3 bases and J gave up 5 bases; unmatched junction bases: 9. This CDR3 contains 15 residues.

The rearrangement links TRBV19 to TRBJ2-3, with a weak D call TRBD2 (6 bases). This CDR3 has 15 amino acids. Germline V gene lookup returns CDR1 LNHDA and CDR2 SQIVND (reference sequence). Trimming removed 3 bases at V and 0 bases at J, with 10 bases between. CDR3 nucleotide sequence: TGTGCCAGTAGTATTAGGGCGGGGAGCACAGATACGCAGTATTTT. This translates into CASSIRAGSTDTQYF.

CDR3: CASGRGGYEQYF. CDR3 sequence (DNA): TGTGCCAGCGGCCGTGGGGGCTACGAGCAGTACTTC. The chain is built from TRBV11-3 and TRBJ2-7, with D perhaps assigned TRBD1 or TRBD2 (5 bases each). Germline V lookup: CDR1 SGHNT, CDR2 YENEEA. V lost 8 bases and J 3 bases, leaving 11 bases between the germline ends. The CDR3 has 12 amino acids.

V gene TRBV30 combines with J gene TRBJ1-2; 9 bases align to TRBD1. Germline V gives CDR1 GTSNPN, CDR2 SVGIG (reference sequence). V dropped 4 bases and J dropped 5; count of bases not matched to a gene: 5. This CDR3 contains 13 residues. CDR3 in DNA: TGTGCCTGGAACTTACAGGGGGCATATGGCTACACCTTC. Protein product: CAWNLQGAYGYTF.

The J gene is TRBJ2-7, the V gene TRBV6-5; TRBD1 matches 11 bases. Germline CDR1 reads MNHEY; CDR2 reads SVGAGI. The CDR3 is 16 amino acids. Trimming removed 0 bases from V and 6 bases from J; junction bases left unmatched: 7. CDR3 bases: TGTGCCAGCAGTTACTCGCGGACAGGGGGCGAGGGCGAGCAGTACTTC. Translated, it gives CASSYSRTGGEGEQYF.

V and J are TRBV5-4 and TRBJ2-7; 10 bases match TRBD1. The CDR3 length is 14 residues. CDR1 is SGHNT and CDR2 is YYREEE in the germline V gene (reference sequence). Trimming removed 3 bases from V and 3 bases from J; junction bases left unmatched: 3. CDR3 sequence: CASSWDRGIYEQYF. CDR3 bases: TGTGCCAGCAGCTGGGACAGGGGAATCTACGAGCAGTACTTC.

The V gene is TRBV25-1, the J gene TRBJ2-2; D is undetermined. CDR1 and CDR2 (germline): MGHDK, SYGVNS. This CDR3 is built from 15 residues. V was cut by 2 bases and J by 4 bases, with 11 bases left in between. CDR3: CASSERITSTGELFF. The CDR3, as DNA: TGTGCCAGCAGTGAACGGATCACGAGCACCGGGGAGCTGTTTTTT.